This note documents a single T cell receptor (beta chain) sequence. The target antigen is unknown. All participating donors were Caucasian adults from Nashville, Tennessee. This sample is drawn from a study of shared clonotypes between healthy human individuals. Method: immunoSEQ multiplex PCR; TCRdb's copy keeps in-frame clones and lacks some. The sample yields roughly 1,000,000 clones, about 80% seen once. Trimming left V 4 bases short and J 7 bases short, with 16 bases between. Per germline, CDR1 LNHDA and CDR2 SQIVND (reference sequence). This CDR3 contains 14 residues. Study results and caveats: Genetic and exposure-history diversity was limited by the small donor number. With a handful of donors compared, roughly 4.9% of naive CD4 clonotypes were shared. Clonotypes which were not shared had lower generation probabilities than clonotypes that all four donors shared.

The specimen was memory CD4+ T cells from PBMCs. Sample subset: CD45RA-negative fraction. This chain uses TRBV19 with TRBJ1-2, with D tentatively TRBD1 (5 bases). The source is a man younger than 35 in good health. Some clones in this sample may be carry-over from other donors' samples. CDR3 residues: CASSTAQAKGGYTF. As DNA, the CDR3 is TGTGCCAGTAGTACGGCACAGGCGAAGGGTGGCTACACCTTC. Full variable domain (missing parts from reference TRBV19 and TRBJ1-2): DGGITQSPKYLFRKEGQNVTLSCEQNLNHDAMYWYRQDPGQGLRLIYYSQIVNDFQKGDIAEGYSVSREKKESFPLTVTSAQKNPTAFYLCASSTAQAKGGYTFGSGTRLTVV.